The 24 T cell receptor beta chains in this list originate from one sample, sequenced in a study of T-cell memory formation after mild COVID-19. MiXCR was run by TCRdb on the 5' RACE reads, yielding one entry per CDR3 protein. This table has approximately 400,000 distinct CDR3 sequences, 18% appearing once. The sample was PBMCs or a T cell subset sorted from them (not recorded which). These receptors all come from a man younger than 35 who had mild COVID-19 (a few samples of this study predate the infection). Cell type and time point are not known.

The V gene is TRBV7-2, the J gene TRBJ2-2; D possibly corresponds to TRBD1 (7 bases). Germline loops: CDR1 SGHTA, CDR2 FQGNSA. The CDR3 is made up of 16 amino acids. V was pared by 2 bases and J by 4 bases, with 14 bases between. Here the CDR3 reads CASSLRQGGITGELFF. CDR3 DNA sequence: TGTGCCAGCAGCTTACGACAGGGAGGAATCACCGGGGAGCTGTTTTTT.

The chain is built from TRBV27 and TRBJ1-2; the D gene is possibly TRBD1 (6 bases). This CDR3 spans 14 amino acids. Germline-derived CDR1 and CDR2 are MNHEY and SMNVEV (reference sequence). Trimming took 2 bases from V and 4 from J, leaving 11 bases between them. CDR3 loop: CASSLGGGIYGYTF. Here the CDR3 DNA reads TGTGCCAGCAGTTTAGGAGGGGGGATCTATGGCTACACCTTC.

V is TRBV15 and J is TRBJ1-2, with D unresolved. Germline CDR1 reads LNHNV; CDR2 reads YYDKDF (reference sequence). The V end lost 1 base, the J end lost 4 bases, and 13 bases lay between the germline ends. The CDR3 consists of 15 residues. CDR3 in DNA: TGTGCCACCAGCAGAGTCCACGAAGACCCCTATGGCTACACCTTC. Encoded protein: CATSRVHEDPYGYTF. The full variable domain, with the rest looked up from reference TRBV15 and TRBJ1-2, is DAMVIQNPRYQVTQFGKPVTLSCSQTLNHNVMYWYQQKSSQAPKLLFHYYDKDFNNEADTPDNFQSRRPNTSFCFLDIRSPGLGDTAMYLCATSRVHEDPYGYTFGSGTRLTVV.

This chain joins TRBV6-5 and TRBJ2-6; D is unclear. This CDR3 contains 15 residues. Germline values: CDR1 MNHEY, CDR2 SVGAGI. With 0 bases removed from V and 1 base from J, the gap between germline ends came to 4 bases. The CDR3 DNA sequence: TGTGCCAGCAGTTACTCTAGGTCTGGGGCCAACGTCCTGACTTTC. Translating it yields CASSYSRSGANVLTF.

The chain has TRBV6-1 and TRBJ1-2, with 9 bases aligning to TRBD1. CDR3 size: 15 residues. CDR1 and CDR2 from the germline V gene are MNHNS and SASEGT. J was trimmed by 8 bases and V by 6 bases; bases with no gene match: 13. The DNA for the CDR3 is TGTGCCAGCAGGGTACAGGGGGCTGTCTTATTAGGCTACACCTTC. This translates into CASRVQGAVLLGYTF.

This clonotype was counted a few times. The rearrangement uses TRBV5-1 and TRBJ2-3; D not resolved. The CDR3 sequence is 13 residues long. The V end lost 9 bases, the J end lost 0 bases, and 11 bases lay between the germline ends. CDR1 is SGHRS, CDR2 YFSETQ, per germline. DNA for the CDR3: TGCGCCACCGCCCTGGACAGCACAGATACGCAGTATTTT. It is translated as CATALDSTDTQYF.

The CDR3 spells CASSRDRGSGEQYV. CDR3 sequence (DNA): TGTGCCAGCAGCCGGGACAGGGGCAGTGGAGAGCAGTACGTC. The chain uses TRBV7-6 and TRBJ2-7; 10 bases agree with TRBD1. The CDR3 extends over 14 amino acids. The V gene's germline CDR1 is SGHVS and CDR2 FNYEAQ. Trimming took 5 bases from V and 7 from J; bases not matched to a gene: 8.

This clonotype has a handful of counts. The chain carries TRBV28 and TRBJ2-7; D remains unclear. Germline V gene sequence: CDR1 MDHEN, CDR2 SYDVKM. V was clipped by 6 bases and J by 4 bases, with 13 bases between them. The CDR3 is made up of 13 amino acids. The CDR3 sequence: CASSLLPGYEQYF. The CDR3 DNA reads TGTGCCAGCAGCTTACTCCCGGGTTACGAGCAGTACTTC.

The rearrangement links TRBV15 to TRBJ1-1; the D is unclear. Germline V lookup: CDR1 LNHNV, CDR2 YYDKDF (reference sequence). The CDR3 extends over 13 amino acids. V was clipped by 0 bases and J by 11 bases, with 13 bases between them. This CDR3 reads CATSRDPEGPAFF. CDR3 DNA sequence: TGTGCCACCAGCAGAGATCCCGAGGGCCCGGCTTTCTTT.

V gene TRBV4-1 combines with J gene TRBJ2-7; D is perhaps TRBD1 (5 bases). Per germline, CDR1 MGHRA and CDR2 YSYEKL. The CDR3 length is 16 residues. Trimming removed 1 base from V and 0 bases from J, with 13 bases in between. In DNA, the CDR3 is TGCGCCAGCAGCCAAGGTCAGGGCTCCCTCTCCTACGAGCAGTACTTC. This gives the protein CASSQGQGSLSYEQYF.

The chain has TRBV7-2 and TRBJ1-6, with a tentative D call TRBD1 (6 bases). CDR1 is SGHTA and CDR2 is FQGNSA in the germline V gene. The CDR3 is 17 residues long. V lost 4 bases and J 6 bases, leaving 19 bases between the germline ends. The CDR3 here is CASSSAPGRGINSPLHF. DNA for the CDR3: TGTGCCAGCAGCTCCGCCCCGGGCAGGGGTATTAATTCACCCCTCCACTTT.

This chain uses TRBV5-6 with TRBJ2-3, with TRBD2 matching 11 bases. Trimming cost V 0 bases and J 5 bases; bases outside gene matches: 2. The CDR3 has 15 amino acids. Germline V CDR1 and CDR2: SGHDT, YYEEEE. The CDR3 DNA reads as TGTGCCAGCAGCTTGGTAGCGGGGGGGGTAGATACGCAGTATTTT. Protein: CASSLVAGGVDTQYF.

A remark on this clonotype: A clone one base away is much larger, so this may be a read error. This CDR3 is CASRPQGGHQETQYF. The CDR3 DNA reads as TGTGCCAGCAGACCCCAGGGAGGCCACCAAGAGACCCAGTACTTC. The chain has TRBV5-6 and TRBJ2-5, with D possibly matching TRBD2 (6 bases). Per the germline V gene, CDR1 is SGHDT and CDR2 is YYEEEE. Trimming took 5 bases from V and 0 from J, leaving 14 bases between them. The CDR3 totals 15 residues.

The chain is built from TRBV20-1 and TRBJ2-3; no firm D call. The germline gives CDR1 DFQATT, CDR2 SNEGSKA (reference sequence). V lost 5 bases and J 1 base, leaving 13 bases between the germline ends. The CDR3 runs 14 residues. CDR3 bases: TGCAGTGCTGTCGTCAGCCCTGGCACAGATACGCAGTATTTT. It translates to CSAVVSPGTDTQYF.

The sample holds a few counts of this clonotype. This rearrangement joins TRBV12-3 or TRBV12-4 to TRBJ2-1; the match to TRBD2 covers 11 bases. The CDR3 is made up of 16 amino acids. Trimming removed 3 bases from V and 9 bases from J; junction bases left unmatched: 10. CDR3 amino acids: CASSFGYSGGASEQFF. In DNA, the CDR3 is TGTGCCAGCAGTTTTGGGTATAGCGGGGGGGCCAGTGAGCAGTTCTTC.

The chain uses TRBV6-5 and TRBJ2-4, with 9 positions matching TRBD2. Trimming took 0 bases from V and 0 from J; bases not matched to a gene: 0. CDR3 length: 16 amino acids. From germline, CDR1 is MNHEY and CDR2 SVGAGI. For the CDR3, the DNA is TGTGCCAGCAGTTACTCGGGACTAGCAGCCAAAAACATTCAGTACTTC. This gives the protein CASSYSGLAAKNIQYF.

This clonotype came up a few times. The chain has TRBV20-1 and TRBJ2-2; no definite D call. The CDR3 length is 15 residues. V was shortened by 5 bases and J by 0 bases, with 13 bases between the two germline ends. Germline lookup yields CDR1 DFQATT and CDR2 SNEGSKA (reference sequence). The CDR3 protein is CSAEPVQANTGELFF. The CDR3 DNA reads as TGCAGTGCTGAACCCGTACAAGCGAACACCGGGGAGCTGTTTTTT.

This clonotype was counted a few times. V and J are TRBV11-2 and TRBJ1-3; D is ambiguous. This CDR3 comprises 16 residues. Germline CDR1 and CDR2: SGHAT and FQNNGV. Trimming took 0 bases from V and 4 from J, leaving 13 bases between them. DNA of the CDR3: TGTGCCAGCAGCTTAGATCGAGACGGATTGGGAAACACCATATATTTT. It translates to CASSLDRDGLGNTIYF.

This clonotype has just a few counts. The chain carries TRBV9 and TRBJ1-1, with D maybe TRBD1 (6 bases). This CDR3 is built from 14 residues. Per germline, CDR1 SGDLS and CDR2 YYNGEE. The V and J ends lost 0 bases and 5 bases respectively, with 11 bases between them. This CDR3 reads CASSVDGGRTEAFF. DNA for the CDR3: TGTGCCAGCAGCGTAGATGGGGGGCGGACTGAAGCTTTCTTT.

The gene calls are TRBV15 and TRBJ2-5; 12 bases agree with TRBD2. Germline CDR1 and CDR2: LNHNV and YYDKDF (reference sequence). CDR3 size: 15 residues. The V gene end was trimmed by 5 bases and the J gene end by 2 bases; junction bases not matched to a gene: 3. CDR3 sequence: CATSWGLAGQETQYF. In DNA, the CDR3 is TGTGCCACCAGCTGGGGACTAGCGGGTCAAGAGACCCAGTACTTC.

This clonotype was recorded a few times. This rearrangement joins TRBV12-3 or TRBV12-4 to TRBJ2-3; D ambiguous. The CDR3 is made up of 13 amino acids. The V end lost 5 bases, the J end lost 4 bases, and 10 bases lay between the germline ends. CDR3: CASSDVLSDTQYF. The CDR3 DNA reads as TGTGCCAGCAGTGACGTACTATCAGATACGCAGTATTTT.

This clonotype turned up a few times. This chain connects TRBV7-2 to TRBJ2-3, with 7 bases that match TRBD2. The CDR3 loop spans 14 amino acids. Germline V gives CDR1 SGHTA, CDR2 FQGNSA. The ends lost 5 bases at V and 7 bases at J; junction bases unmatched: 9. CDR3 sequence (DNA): TGTGCCAGCAGCCCTGCCGGGAGGCTTTATACGCAGTATTTT. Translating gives CASSPAGRLYTQYF.

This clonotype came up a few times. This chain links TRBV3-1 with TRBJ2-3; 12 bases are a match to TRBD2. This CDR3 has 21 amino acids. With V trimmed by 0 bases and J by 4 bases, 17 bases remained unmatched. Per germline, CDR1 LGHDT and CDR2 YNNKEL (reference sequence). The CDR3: CASSQDSSGGATGFSSDTQYF. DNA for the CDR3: TGTGCCAGCAGCCAAGATTCTAGCGGGGGGGCCACAGGTTTTTCTTCAGATACGCAGTATTTT.

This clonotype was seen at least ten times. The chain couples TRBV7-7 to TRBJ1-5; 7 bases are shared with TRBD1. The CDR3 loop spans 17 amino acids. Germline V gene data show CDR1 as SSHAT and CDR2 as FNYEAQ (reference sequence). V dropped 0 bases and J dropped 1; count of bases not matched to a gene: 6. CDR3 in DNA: TGTGCCAGCAGCTTAGCGCGGGAGGGGGCGAGCAATCAGCCCCAGCATTTT. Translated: CASSLAREGASNQPQHF.